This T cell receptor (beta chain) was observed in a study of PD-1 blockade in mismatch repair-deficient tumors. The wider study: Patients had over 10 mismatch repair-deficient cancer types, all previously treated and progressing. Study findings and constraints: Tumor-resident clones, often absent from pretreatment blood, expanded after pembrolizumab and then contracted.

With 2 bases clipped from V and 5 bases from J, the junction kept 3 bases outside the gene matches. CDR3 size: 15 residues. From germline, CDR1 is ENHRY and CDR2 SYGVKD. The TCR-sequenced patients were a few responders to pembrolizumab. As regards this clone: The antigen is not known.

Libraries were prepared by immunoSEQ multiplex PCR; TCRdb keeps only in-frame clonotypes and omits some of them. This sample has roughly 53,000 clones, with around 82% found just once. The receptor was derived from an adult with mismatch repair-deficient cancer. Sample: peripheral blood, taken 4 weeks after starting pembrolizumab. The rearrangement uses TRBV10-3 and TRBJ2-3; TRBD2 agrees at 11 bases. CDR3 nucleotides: TGTGCCATCAGTGAGACTAGCGGGAGTCAAGATACGCAGTATTTT. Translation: CAISETSGSQDTQYF.